These T cell receptor beta chains were read from a single sample in a study of response to subunit inactivated influenza vaccine. TCRdb re-analysed the RT-PCR reads in MiXCR, keeping a single row per CDR3 protein. Here the sample spans hundreds of thousands of distinct CDR3 sequences, approximately 14% being singletons. Sample: PBMCs from blood, taken roughly 12 days after vaccination. The receptors were sampled from a man aged 50 or older who received an inactivated influenza vaccine. The CDR3 runs from the conserved cysteine through the conserved F or W. The D gene is left open where the match is weak. A clone size is listed for some rows: how often the clone was seen (once, few, many), or a class if it is expanded.

CDR3aa: CSVDRGADGYTF
CDR3nt: TGCAGCGTTGACCGGGGGGCGGATGGCTACACCTTC
j_gene: TRBJ1-2
abundance: few
v_gene: TRBV29-1
d_gene: -

CDR3aa: CASSVDVSQETQYF
CDR3nt: TGTGCCAGCAGCGTAGACGTTAGCCAAGAGACCCAGTACTTC
j_gene: TRBJ2-5
abundance: many
v_gene: TRBV9
d_gene: -

CDR3aa: CSARSATGKNEQYF
CDR3nt: TGCAGTGCTAGGTCAGCGACAGGGAAAAACGAGCAGTACTTC
j_gene: TRBJ2-7
abundance: -
v_gene: TRBV20-1
d_gene: TRBD1

CDR3aa: CASSLGTDPSSNQPQHF
CDR3nt: TGTGCCAGCAGTCTCGGGACAGATCCTTCAAGCAATCAGCCCCAGCATTTT
j_gene: TRBJ1-5
abundance: -
v_gene: TRBV12-3/TRBV12-4
d_gene: TRBD1

CDR3aa: CASRPSGASYEQYF
CDR3nt: TGTGCCAGCAGGCCCTCCGGGGCATCCTACGAGCAGTACTTC
j_gene: TRBJ2-7
abundance: few
v_gene: TRBV28
d_gene: -

CDR3aa: CASSTGTGGITQYF
CDR3nt: TGTGCCAGCAGTACCGGGACAGGGGGTATCACGCAGTATTTT
j_gene: TRBJ2-3
abundance: few
v_gene: TRBV6-1
d_gene: TRBD1

CDR3aa: CATATGPHSYEQYF
CDR3nt: TGTGCCACCGCCACCGGACCCCACTCCTACGAGCAGTACTTC
j_gene: TRBJ2-7
abundance: few
v_gene: TRBV27
d_gene: -

CDR3aa: CASMMGRGITGELFF
CDR3nt: TGTGCCAGCATGATGGGCAGGGGGATCACCGGGGAGCTGTTTTTT
j_gene: TRBJ2-2
abundance: -
v_gene: TRBV2
d_gene: TRBD1

CDR3aa: CASSHLQGGTEAFF
CDR3nt: TGTGCTAGCAGCCATCTACAGGGGGGGACTGAAGCTTTCTTT
j_gene: TRBJ1-1
abundance: -
v_gene: TRBV3-1
d_gene: TRBD1

CDR3aa: CASSYTDTDGGTTDTQYF
CDR3nt: TGTGCCAGCAGTTATACAGACACTGACGGGGGGACCACAGATACGCAGTATTTT
j_gene: TRBJ2-3
abundance: -
v_gene: TRBV6-2/TRBV6-3
d_gene: TRBD2

CDR3aa: CASSLAGFGTVAPEQYF
CDR3nt: TGTGCCAGCAGCTTAGCGGGTTTCGGGACGGTGGCCCCCGAGCAGTACTTC
j_gene: TRBJ2-7
abundance: -
v_gene: TRBV7-8
d_gene: -

CDR3aa: CASSTTGYNEQFF
CDR3nt: TGTGCCAGCAGTACGACAGGGTACAATGAGCAGTTCTTC
j_gene: TRBJ2-1
abundance: many
v_gene: TRBV6-2/TRBV6-3
d_gene: TRBD1

CDR3aa: CATSTGKSETQYF
CDR3nt: TGTGCCACCTCAACAGGGAAATCAGAGACCCAGTACTTC
j_gene: TRBJ2-5
abundance: -
v_gene: TRBV6-1
d_gene: -

CDR3aa: CASSLLSAGPSYNEQFF
CDR3nt: TGCGCCAGCAGCTTGCTGTCCGCAGGGCCCTCCTACAATGAGCAGTTCTTC
j_gene: TRBJ2-1
abundance: few
v_gene: TRBV5-1
d_gene: -

CDR3aa: CSVDRDSTGELFF
CDR3nt: TGCAGCGTTGATCGGGACAGCACCGGGGAGCTGTTTTTT
j_gene: TRBJ2-2
abundance: few
v_gene: TRBV29-1
d_gene: TRBD1

CDR3aa: CATTVGVTDTQYF
CDR3nt: TGTGCCACCACCGTAGGCGTCACAGATACGCAGTATTTT
j_gene: TRBJ2-3
abundance: -
v_gene: TRBV5-5
d_gene: -

CDR3aa: CSARDFRDGNEQFF
CDR3nt: TGCAGTGCTAGAGATTTCAGGGACGGCAATGAGCAGTTCTTC
j_gene: TRBJ2-1
abundance: few
v_gene: TRBV20-1
d_gene: -

CDR3aa: CASSELGQGQETQYF
CDR3nt: TGTGCCAGCAGTGAGTTGGGACAGGGGCAAGAGACCCAGTACTTC
j_gene: TRBJ2-5
abundance: -
v_gene: TRBV6-1
d_gene: TRBD1

CDR3aa: CASSIQISGNTIYF
CDR3nt: TGTGCCAGCAGCATTCAGATCTCTGGAAACACCATATATTTT
j_gene: TRBJ1-3
abundance: -
v_gene: TRBV7-2
d_gene: -

CDR3aa: CASSPPGAPISGANVLTF
CDR3nt: TGTGCCAGCAGTCCTCCCGGGGCCCCGATCTCTGGGGCCAACGTCCTGACTTTC
j_gene: TRBJ2-6
abundance: few
v_gene: TRBV28
d_gene: -

CDR3aa: CASSGQGVQPQHF
CDR3nt: TGTGCCAGCAGTGGACAGGGGGTACAGCCCCAGCATTTT
j_gene: TRBJ1-5
abundance: -
v_gene: TRBV27
d_gene: TRBD1

CDR3aa: CASSPTRTAEETQYF
CDR3nt: TGCGCCAGCAGCCCTACCCGGACAGCTGAAGAGACCCAGTACTTC
j_gene: TRBJ2-5
abundance: few
v_gene: TRBV5-1
d_gene: -

CDR3aa: CASSLYQDRPPNYGYTF
CDR3nt: TGTGCCAGCAGTTTGTATCAGGATCGCCCCCCGAACTATGGCTACACCTTC
j_gene: TRBJ1-2
abundance: -
v_gene: TRBV12-3/TRBV12-4
d_gene: -

CDR3aa: CASSESTPGGDTQYF
CDR3nt: TGCGCCAGCAGTGAGTCGACACCGGGGGGCGATACGCAGTATTTT
j_gene: TRBJ2-3
abundance: -
v_gene: TRBV10-2
d_gene: -

CDR3aa: CASSLSFGGSRAYEQYF
CDR3nt: TGCGCCAGCAGCTTGTCGTTTGGCGGGAGTAGGGCCTACGAGCAGTACTTC
j_gene: TRBJ2-7
abundance: -
v_gene: TRBV5-1
d_gene: TRBD2

CDR3aa: CATSAPGTSVDTQYF
CDR3nt: TGTGCCACCAGTGCCCCCGGGACTAGCGTCGATACGCAGTATTTT
j_gene: TRBJ2-3
abundance: -
v_gene: TRBV24-1
d_gene: TRBD2

CDR3aa: CASSVPEGQGRTDTQYF
CDR3nt: TGTGCCAGCAGCGTACCTGAGGGACAGGGTCGCACAGATACGCAGTATTTT
j_gene: TRBJ2-3
abundance: once
v_gene: TRBV9
d_gene: TRBD1

CDR3aa: CASSYPFPSESGISYEQYF
CDR3nt: TGTGCCAGCAGTTACCCGTTCCCTTCGGAGTCAGGGATCTCCTACGAGCAGTACTTC
j_gene: TRBJ2-7
abundance: few
v_gene: TRBV6-2/TRBV6-3
d_gene: -

CDR3aa: CASNSGLPDTQYF
CDR3nt: TGTGCCAGCAATAGCGGCCTGCCGGATACGCAGTATTTT
j_gene: TRBJ2-3
abundance: -
v_gene: TRBV2
d_gene: -

CDR3aa: CASQDEVQDTQYF
CDR3nt: TGTGCCAGCCAAGACGAGGTGCAAGATACGCAGTATTTT
j_gene: TRBJ2-3
abundance: -
v_gene: TRBV14
d_gene: -

CDR3aa: CASSPKGTGVYEQYF
CDR3nt: TGCGCCAGCAGCCCGAAAGGGACAGGGGTCTACGAGCAGTACTTC
j_gene: TRBJ2-7
abundance: few
v_gene: TRBV5-1
d_gene: TRBD1